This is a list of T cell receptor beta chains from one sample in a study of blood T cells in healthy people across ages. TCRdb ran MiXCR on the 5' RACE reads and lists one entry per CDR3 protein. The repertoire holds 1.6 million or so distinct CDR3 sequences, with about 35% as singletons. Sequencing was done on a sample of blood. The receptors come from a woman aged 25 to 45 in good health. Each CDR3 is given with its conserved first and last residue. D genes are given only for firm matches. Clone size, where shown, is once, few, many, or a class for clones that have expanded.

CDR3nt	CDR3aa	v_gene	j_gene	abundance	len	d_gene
TGTGTCAGCAGCTTAAGCTCCTACAATGAGCAGTTCTTC	CVSSLSSYNEQFF	TRBV7-3	TRBJ2-1	.	13	.
TGTGCCAGCAGCCAAGGGGGACTAACGTTTTATGAGCAGTTCTTC	CASSQGGLTFYEQFF	TRBV4-2	TRBJ2-1	few	15	TRBD2
TGTGCCAGCAGCTCCGGGACTAGCGGTCTCCTGAGCTCCTACAATGAGCAGTTCTTC	CASSSGTSGLLSSYNEQFF	TRBV7-8	TRBJ2-1	.	19	TRBD2
TGTGCCAGCAGTTTCGGACCGCGTCTTGGAGAGACCCAGTACTTC	CASSFGPRLGETQYF	TRBV12-3/TRBV12-4	TRBJ2-5	few	15	.
TGCGCCAGCAGTGAGGTGCGGGGAGGAAATGGGGAGACCCAGTACTTC	CASSEVRGGNGETQYF	TRBV5-1	TRBJ2-5	.	16	.
TGTGCCAGCAGTTTATTGGGGACAGGGGACTTCTACAATGAGCAGTTCTTC	CASSLLGTGDFYNEQFF	TRBV28	TRBJ2-1	.	17	TRBD1
TGTGCCAGCTCAAGGACTAGCGGGAAGTCTAGCACAGATACGCAGTATTTT	CASSRTSGKSSTDTQYF	TRBV18	TRBJ2-3	.	17	TRBD2
TGCGCCAGCAGCTTGGAACACTCTATGGTTCAGTACTTC	CASSLEHSMVQYF	TRBV5-1	TRBJ2-4	few	13	.
TGTGCCACCAGTGAACCGGGACAGAGTGAAGCTTTCTTT	CATSEPGQSEAFF	TRBV24-1	TRBJ1-1	.	13	TRBD1
TGTGCCATCAGTGAACAGGGTTTGAACACCGGGGAGCTGTTTTTT	CAISEQGLNTGELFF	TRBV10-3	TRBJ2-2	.	15	.
TGTGCCAGTAGCCGCCCTGACAGGACGAACACTGAAGCTTTCTTT	CASSRPDRTNTEAFF	TRBV19	TRBJ1-1	once	15	.
TGCGCCAGCAGCTTGGGGCGGCCGGGCCGGCAGTACTTC	CASSLGRPGRQYF	TRBV5-1	TRBJ2-7	few	13	.
TGCGCCAGCCACAGGGACGGTGCAACTAATGAAAAACTGTTTTTT	CASHRDGATNEKLFF	TRBV4-1	TRBJ1-4	.	15	.
TGCAGTGCTGAGTCGACTAGCGGACCCTACGAGCAGTACTTC	CSAESTSGPYEQYF	TRBV20-1	TRBJ2-7	.	14	TRBD2
TGCGCCAGCAGCTCCCCGTACTTCTATGGCTACACCTTC	CASSSPYFYGYTF	TRBV5-1	TRBJ1-2	.	13	.
TGTGCCAGCAGCGCCGCGACTAGCGGGGGCACAGATACGCAGTATTTT	CASSAATSGGTDTQYF	TRBV4-2	TRBJ2-3	few	16	TRBD2
TGTGCCAGCAGCCAAGTAGACTCCTCCTACAATGAGCAGTTCTTC	CASSQVDSSYNEQFF	TRBV3-1	TRBJ2-1	.	15	.
TGCAGTGTCCACCCCGCTGGACAGATACTTAACTATGGCTACACCTTC	CSVHPAGQILNYGYTF	TRBV20-1	TRBJ1-2	.	16	.
TGTGCCAGCAGCTTTTCTCCCGGGGATACGCAGTATTTT	CASSFSPGDTQYF	TRBV7-9	TRBJ2-3	.	13	.
TGTGCCAGCAGCGAAGGGGACAGCCTCACAGATACGCAGTATTTT	CASSEGDSLTDTQYF	TRBV7-9	TRBJ2-3	few	15	TRBD1
TGTGCCAGCAGCTTACCCGGACAGGGGAACTACGAGCAGTACTTC	CASSLPGQGNYEQYF	TRBV5-1	TRBJ2-7	many	15	TRBD1
TGTGCCAGCACCGCGGGACTAGTGCTCGCCTCCTACGAGCAGTACTTC	CASTAGLVLASYEQYF	TRBV12-3/TRBV12-4	TRBJ2-7	few	16	TRBD2
TGTGCCAGCAGTTTCGACTCACCTAACACCGGGGAGCTGTTTTTT	CASSFDSPNTGELFF	TRBV12-3/TRBV12-4	TRBJ2-2	few	15	.
TGTGCCAGCAGCGTAGGAGGAATGGGGGGTTACAATGAGCAGTTCTTC	CASSVGGMGGYNEQFF	TRBV9	TRBJ2-1	.	16	.
TGTGCCAGCAGTGCGATGGCTAGCGGGAGAAATGAGCAGTTCTTC	CASSAMASGRNEQFF	TRBV2	TRBJ2-1	few	15	TRBD2
TGCAGTGCTCCCTATGTAGCGGGAGGAGCGGATACGCAGTATTTT	CSAPYVAGGADTQYF	TRBV20-1	TRBJ2-3	few	15	TRBD2